This TCR beta chain stems from a study of blood T cell repertoires in COVID-19. Whole-study context: Researchers got acute and convalescent COVID-19 samples from the United States, Italy and Spain.

The CDR3 covers 18 residues. Per the germline V gene, CDR1 is SGDLS and CDR2 is YYNGEE. The V segment lost 5 bases and the J segment 5 bases; nucleotides outside the gene matches: 15. Per the original data handling: The authors estimated nucleated cell counts from reference gene primer amplification. TCRdb's copy holds only in-frame clones and misses some; the assay was immunoSEQ multiplex PCR. The V and J calls and clone size are taken from that table; D and trimming were inferred from the DNA. The sample includes 65,000 to 80,000 clones, 75% to 90% of them seen just once. This clone was observed once.

The V gene is TRBV9, the J gene TRBJ2-1; 11 positions match TRBD2. The TCR was taken from a man in his forties or fifties with active COVID-19. The material sequenced was peripheral blood. The CDR3 DNA reads as TGTGCCAGCAGTCACGGCCAGCGAGGACTAGCGGGTGACAATGAGCAGTTCTTC. As protein: CASSHGQRGLAGDNEQFF.